This TCR beta chain was captured by sequencing in a study of regulatory T cells in long-lasting Graves disease. Time point denoted: persistent/refractory GD, antithyroid drugs over 5 years with positive TRAb. PBMC RNA served as the TCR library source. Investigators prepared the TCR beta libraries by applying iRepertoire HTBI primers and Arm-PCR of CDR3 regions. TCRdb ran MiXCR on the multiplex PCR reads and lists one entry per CDR3 protein. Of some 450,000 distinct CDR3 sequences in the sample, roughly a quarter are singletons; the top ten hold about a quarter. The J segment lost 6 bases and the V segment lost 5 bases, leaving 9 bases of the junction unmatched. The CDR3 is 16 amino acids. The germline gives CDR1 MNHEY, CDR2 SVGEGT.

This clonotype originated in a female donor with Graves disease. Source: peripheral blood mononuclear cells (PBMCs), taken when the disease was refractory, from a patient treated with antithyroid drugs. The chain has TRBV6-2 or TRBV6-3 and TRBJ2-7; 14 positions match TRBD2. Here the CDR3 DNA reads TGTGCCAGCAGTGGAGGGACTAGCGGGAGTTTTTTCGAGCAGTACTTC. It encodes CASSGGTSGSFFEQYF.